A selection of T cell receptor beta chains follows, all from one sample in a study of T-cell memory formation after mild COVID-19. One entry per CDR3 protein, called by TCRdb with MiXCR from the 5' RACE reads. This table has about 190,000 distinct CDR3 sequences, around 19% appearing once. Sequenced sample: PBMCs or a T cell subset sorted from them (not recorded which). The receptors were gathered from an adult woman who had mild COVID-19 (a few samples of this study predate the infection). Cell type and time point are not known. The CDR3 runs from the conserved cysteine through the conserved F or W. The D gene is left open where the match is weak. A clone size is listed for some rows: how often the clone was seen (once, few, many), or a class if it is expanded.

abundance	d_gene	j_gene	v_gene	CDR3nt	CDR3aa
-	-	TRBJ2-7	TRBV20-1	TGCAGGCTTGTGGCGGCCTCGGGCGAGCAGTACTTC	CRLVAASGEQYF
-	-	TRBJ2-3	TRBV11-2	TGTGCCAGCAGCTACGGGGGAGGCACAGATACGCAGTATTTT	CASSYGGGTDTQYF
-	-	TRBJ2-7	TRBV5-5	TGTGCCAGCAGCCCCGAGCCCGCCCGCCCAGGGCGCGAGCAGTACTTC	CASSPEPARPGREQYF
once	TRBD2	TRBJ2-7	TRBV29-1	TGCAGCGTTGGGACTAGCGGGCCATACGAGCAGTACTTC	CSVGTSGPYEQYF
-	-	TRBJ1-2	TRBV20-1	TGCAGTGCCCCTGAGACCCGTTCCATTTGGGGTCTGCGTGGCTACACCTTC	CSAPETRSIWGLRGYTF
-	TRBD1	TRBJ1-2	TRBV6-6	TGTGCCAGCAGTTCCGACCGGACAGGGGTGGCTAGGTATGGCTACACCTTC	CASSSDRTGVARYGYTF
-	-	TRBJ2-5	TRBV5-1	TGCGCCAGCAGCTTGGAAACAGGGAGGGGTACGGCCCAGTACTTC	CASSLETGRGTAQYF
-	TRBD1	TRBJ1-1	TRBV5-1	TGCGCCAGCAGCCCGGACAGGGGTATCGCTTTCTTT	CASSPDRGIAFF
-	-	TRBJ2-2	TRBV11-3	TGTGCCAGCAGGCCCGGGACGAACACCGGGGAGCTGTTTTTT	CASRPGTNTGELFF
few	-	TRBJ2-1	TRBV6-1	TGTGCCAGCAGTGCGGCCCAGAGAGGCTCCTACAATGAGCAGTTCTTC	CASSAAQRGSYNEQFF
-	-	TRBJ1-2	TRBV6-1	TGTGCCAGCAGTGATTCCAGCGGTGGCTACACCTTC	CASSDSSGGYTF
few	TRBD1	TRBJ1-6	TRBV3-1	TGTGCCAGCAGCCTCGGGACAGGAGCTTCACCCCTCCACTTT	CASSLGTGASPLHF
-	TRBD2	TRBJ2-1	TRBV12-3/TRBV12-4	TGTGCCAGCAGTTTAGTAGCTAGCGGGTACAATGAGCAGTTCTTC	CASSLVASGYNEQFF
-	TRBD1	TRBJ1-2	TRBV4-1	TGCGCCAGCAGCCCGGGACAGGGGCCGAAGGGCTATGGCTACACCTTC	CASSPGQGPKGYGYTF
few	-	TRBJ2-3	TRBV6-5	TGTGCCAGCAGTTCCCGCTATTACACAGATACGCAGTATTTT	CASSSRYYTDTQYF
few	-	TRBJ2-1	TRBV2	TGTGCCAGCAGTGACTACTTACCCAATGAGCAGTTCTTC	CASSDYLPNEQFF
many	-	TRBJ2-5	TRBV12-3/TRBV12-4	TGTGCCAGCAGTGACGTCAGGGCGTTAGGAGAGACCCAGTACTTC	CASSDVRALGETQYF
-	-	TRBJ2-5	TRBV24-1	TGTGCCACCAGTGGGCGGGACAGCCAAGAGACCCAGTACTTC	CATSGRDSQETQYF
many	TRBD2	TRBJ2-7	TRBV29-1	TGCAGCGTTGTACTAGCGGGAGGTCGCGAGCAGTACTTC	CSVVLAGGREQYF
few	TRBD1	TRBJ2-3	TRBV7-9	TGTGCCAGCACCACACAGGGGGCTAGCACAGATACGCAGTATTTT	CASTTQGASTDTQYF
few	-	TRBJ2-1	TRBV7-2	TGTGCCAGCAGCCTCACACTTTCAGGGAGCTCCTACAATGAGCAGTTCTTC	CASSLTLSGSSYNEQFF
few	TRBD1	TRBJ2-6	TRBV5-1	TGCGCCAGCAGCGTCGGACAGGCCGGGGCCAACGTCCTGACTTTC	CASSVGQAGANVLTF
-	-	TRBJ2-1	TRBV2	TGTGCCAGTAATAGGGGACCTTACAATGAGCAGTTCTTC	CASNRGPYNEQFF
-	-	TRBJ1-3	TRBV5-1	TGCGCCAGCAGCTTGTTCCCGGAGAGCTCTGGAAACACCATATATTTT	CASSLFPESSGNTIYF
few	-	TRBJ1-3	TRBV10-3	TGTGCCATCAGTGAGTCTGAGGGAAACACCATATATTTT	CAISESEGNTIYF
few	TRBD2	TRBJ2-3	TRBV29-1	TGCAGCGTTGAAATCGGGAGGGCCGAAGATACGCAGTATTTT	CSVEIGRAEDTQYF
-	-	TRBJ1-1	TRBV5-6	TGTGCCAGCAGCGCCTCGCCCGGCACGGGGAACACTGAAGCTTTCTTT	CASSASPGTGNTEAFF
many	-	TRBJ2-3	TRBV7-3	TGTGCCAGCAGCCCGACCTTGAGGGATACGCAGTATTTT	CASSPTLRDTQYF
-	TRBD1	TRBJ2-5	TRBV9	TGTGCCAGCAGCGTAGAGGACAGGCGAGAGACCCAGTACTTC	CASSVEDRRETQYF
many	-	TRBJ1-2	TRBV20-1	TGCAGTGCTAGTACAGGGTCGCCCCAATATGGCTACACCTTC	CSASTGSPQYGYTF
-	-	TRBJ1-1	TRBV7-9	TGTGCCAGCAGCTCCGGGTTTCAGGGGAACACTGAAGCTTTCTTT	CASSSGFQGNTEAFF
few	-	TRBJ1-1	TRBV5-1	TGCGCCAGCAGCTTCCTTTCAGGGGCCTTCAACACTGAAGCTTTCTTT	CASSFLSGAFNTEAFF
few	TRBD2	TRBJ2-1	TRBV7-9	TGTGCCAGCAGCTTTCAGCGGGGGTTATCCTACAATGAGCAGTTCTTC	CASSFQRGLSYNEQFF
-	TRBD1	TRBJ1-1	TRBV5-1	TGCGCCAGCAGCTTGGGTCGACAGGGGAACACTGAAGCTTTCTTT	CASSLGRQGNTEAFF
-	TRBD1	TRBJ1-4	TRBV29-1	TGCAGCGGCCGGACAGGGGGCGTTGAAAAACTGTTTTTT	CSGRTGGVEKLFF
many	TRBD2	TRBJ2-7	TRBV7-8	TGTGCCAGCAGCCGTACTAGCGCTCGGTCCTACGAGCAGTACTTC	CASSRTSARSYEQYF
-	-	TRBJ1-1	TRBV29-1	TGCAGCGCCCAGGGGCAAGAAGGGACTGAAGCTTTCTTT	CSAQGQEGTEAFF
few	TRBD1	TRBJ1-3	TRBV6-6	TGTGCCAGCAGAAACGGACAGGGGGCTGGAAACACCATATATTTT	CASRNGQGAGNTIYF
-	TRBD1	TRBJ1-5	TRBV24-1	TGTGCCACCAGTGCCTCAGGGGGTGGGAATCAGCCCCAGCATTTT	CATSASGGGNQPQHF
-	-	TRBJ2-6	TRBV7-2	TGTGCCAGCAGCTTAGGTCGGCAGATCTCTGGGGCCAACGTCCTGACTTTC	CASSLGRQISGANVLTF
few	-	TRBJ1-5	TRBV2	TGTGCCAGCAGTCAGGCGCCGTACAATCAGCCCCAGCATTTT	CASSQAPYNQPQHF